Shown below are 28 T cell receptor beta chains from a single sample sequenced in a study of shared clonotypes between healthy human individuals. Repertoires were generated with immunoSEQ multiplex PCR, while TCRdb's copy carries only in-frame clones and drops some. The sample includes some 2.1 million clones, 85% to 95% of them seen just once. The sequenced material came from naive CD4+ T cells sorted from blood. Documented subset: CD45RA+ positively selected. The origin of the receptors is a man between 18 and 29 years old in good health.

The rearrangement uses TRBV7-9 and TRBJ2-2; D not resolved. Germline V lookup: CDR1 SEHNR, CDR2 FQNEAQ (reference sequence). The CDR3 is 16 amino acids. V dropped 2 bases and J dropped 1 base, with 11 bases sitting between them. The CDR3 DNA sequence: TGTGCCAGCAGCTTACCCCCGGTAAAGAACACCGGGGAGCTGTTTTTT. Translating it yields CASSLPPVKNTGELFF.

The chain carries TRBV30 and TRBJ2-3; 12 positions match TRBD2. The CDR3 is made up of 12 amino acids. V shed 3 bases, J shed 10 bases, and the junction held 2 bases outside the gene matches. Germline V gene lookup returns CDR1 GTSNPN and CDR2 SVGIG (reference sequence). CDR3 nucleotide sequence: TGTGCCTGGAGACGACTAGCGGGGGCGCAGTATTTT. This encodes CAWRRLAGAQYF.

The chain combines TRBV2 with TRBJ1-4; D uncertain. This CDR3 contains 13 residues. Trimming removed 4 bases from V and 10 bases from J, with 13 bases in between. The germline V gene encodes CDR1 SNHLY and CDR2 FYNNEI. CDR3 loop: CASSGDQAGKLFF. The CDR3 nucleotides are TGTGCCAGCAGTGGTGATCAGGCCGGAAAACTGTTTTTT. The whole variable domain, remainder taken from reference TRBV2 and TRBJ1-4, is EPEVTQTPSHQVTQMGQEVILRCVPISNHLYFYWYRQILGQKVEFLVSFYNNEISEKSEIFDDQFSVERPDGSNFTLKIRSTKLEDSAMYFCASSGDQAGKLFFGSGTQLSVL.

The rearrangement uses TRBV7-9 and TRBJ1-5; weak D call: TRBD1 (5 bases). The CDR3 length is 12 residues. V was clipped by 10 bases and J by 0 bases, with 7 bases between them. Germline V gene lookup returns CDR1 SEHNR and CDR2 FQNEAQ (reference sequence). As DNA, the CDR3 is TGTGCCACGGGGCTTAGCAATCAGCCCCAGCATTTT. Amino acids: CATGLSNQPQHF.

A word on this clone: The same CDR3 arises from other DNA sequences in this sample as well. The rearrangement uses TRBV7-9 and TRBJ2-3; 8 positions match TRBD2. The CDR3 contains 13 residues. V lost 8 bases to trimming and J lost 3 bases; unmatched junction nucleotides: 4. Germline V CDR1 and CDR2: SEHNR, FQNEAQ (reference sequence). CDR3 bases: TGTGCCAGCGGATTAGCGGGAACAGATACGCAGTATTTT. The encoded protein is CASGLAGTDTQYF.

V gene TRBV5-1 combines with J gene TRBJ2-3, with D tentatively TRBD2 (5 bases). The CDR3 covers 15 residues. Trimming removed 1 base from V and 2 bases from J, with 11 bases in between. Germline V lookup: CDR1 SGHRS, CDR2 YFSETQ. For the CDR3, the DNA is TGCGCCAGCAGCTTGACCGGGGAACCCACAGATACGCAGTATTTT. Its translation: CASSLTGEPTDTQYF.

The CDR3 coding sequence is TGCGCCAGCAGCTCGCTAGGGACAGGGGGGAAGCCCTACAATGAGCAGTTCTTC. Translation: CASSSLGTGGKPYNEQFF. This rearrangement joins TRBV5-1 to TRBJ2-1; 11 nucleotides align to TRBD1. The V segment lost 3 bases and the J segment 2 bases; nucleotides outside the gene matches: 10. This CDR3 has 18 amino acids. The germline CDR1 and CDR2 sequences are SGHRS and YFSETQ.

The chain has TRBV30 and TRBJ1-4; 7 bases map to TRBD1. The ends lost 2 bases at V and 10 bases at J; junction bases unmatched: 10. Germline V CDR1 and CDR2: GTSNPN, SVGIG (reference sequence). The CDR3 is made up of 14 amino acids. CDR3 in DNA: TGTGCCTGGAGTCCTGACAGGGAGGGTGGAAAACTGTTTTTT. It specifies CAWSPDREGGKLFF.

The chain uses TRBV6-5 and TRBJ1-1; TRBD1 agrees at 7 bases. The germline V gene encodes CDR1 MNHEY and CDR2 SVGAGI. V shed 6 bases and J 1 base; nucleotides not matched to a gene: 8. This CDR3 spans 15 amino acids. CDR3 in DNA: TGTGCCAGCAGGCACAGGGGAGGGGGGAACACTGAAGCTTTCTTT. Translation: CASRHRGGGNTEAFF.

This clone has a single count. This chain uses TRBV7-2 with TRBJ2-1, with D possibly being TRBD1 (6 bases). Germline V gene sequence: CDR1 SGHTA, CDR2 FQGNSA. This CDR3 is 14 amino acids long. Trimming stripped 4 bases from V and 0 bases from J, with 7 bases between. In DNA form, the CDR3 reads TGTGCCAGCAGCTCGGACAGCTCCTACAATGAGCAGTTCTTC. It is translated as CASSSDSSYNEQFF.

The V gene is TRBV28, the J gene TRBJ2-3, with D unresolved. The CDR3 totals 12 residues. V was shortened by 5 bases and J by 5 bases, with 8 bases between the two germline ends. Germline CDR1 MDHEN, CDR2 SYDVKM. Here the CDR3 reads CASSPRRDTQYF. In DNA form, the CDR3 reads TGTGCCAGCAGTCCCCGTAGAGATACGCAGTATTTT.

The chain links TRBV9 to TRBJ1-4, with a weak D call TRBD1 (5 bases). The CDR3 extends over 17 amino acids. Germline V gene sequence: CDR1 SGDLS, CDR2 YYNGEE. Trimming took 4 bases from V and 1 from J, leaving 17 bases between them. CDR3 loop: CASSRTVGDLTNEKLFF. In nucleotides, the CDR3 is TGTGCCAGCAGCCGAACCGTGGGGGACTTAACTAATGAAAAACTGTTTTTT. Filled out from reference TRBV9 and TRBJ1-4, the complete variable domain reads DSGVTQTPKHLITATGQRVTLRCSPRSGDLSVYWYQQSLDQGLQFLIQYYNGEERAKGNILERFSAQQFPDLHSELNLSSLELGDSALYFCASSRTVGDLTNEKLFFGSGTQLSVL.

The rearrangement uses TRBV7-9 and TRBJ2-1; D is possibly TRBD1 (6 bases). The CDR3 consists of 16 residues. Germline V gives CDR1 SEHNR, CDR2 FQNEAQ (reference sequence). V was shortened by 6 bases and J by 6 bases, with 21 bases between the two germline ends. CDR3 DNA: TGTGCCAGCAGTCCGCTACGACAGGTGATAGGCAATGAGCAGTTCTTC. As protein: CASSPLRQVIGNEQFF.

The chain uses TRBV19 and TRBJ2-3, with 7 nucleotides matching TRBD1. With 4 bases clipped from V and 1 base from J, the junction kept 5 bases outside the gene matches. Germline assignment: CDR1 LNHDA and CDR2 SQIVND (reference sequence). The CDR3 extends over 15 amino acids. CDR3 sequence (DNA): TGTGCCAGTAGTAAGAACAGGGGTGGCACAGATACGCAGTATTTT. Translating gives CASSKNRGGTDTQYF.

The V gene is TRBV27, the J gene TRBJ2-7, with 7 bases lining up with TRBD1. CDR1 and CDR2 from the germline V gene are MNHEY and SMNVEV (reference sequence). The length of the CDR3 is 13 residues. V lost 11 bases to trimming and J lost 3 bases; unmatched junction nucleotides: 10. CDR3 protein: CACSLGQNYEQYF. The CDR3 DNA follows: TGTGCCTGCTCTCTGGGACAGAACTACGAGCAGTACTTC.

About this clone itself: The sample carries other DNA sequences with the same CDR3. As DNA, the CDR3 is TGTGCCAGCAGGCGGGACTCCCAAGAGACCCAGTACTTC. This gives the protein CASRRDSQETQYF. V and J are TRBV2 and TRBJ2-5; perhaps TRBD2 as D (6 bases). The CDR3 is made up of 13 amino acids. Trimming left V 6 bases short and J 1 base short, with 9 bases between. Germline CDR1 reads SNHLY; CDR2 reads FYNNEI.

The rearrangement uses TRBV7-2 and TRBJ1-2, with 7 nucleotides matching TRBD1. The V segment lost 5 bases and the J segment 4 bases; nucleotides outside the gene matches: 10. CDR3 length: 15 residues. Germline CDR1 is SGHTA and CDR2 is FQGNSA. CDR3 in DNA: TGTGCCAGCAGCCCAGAATTGACAGGGCTCTATGGCTACACCTTC. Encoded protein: CASSPELTGLYGYTF.

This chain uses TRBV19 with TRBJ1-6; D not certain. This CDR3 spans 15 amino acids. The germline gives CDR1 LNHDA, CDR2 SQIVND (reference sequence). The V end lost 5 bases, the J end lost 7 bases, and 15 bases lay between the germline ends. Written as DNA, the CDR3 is TGTGCCAGTAGTCAGCCAAGTGCCCCGAATTCACCCCTCCACTTT. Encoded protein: CASSQPSAPNSPLHF.

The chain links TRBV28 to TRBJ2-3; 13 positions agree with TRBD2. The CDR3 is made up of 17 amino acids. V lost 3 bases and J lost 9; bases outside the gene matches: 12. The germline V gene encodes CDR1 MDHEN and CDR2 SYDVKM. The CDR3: CASSFGPSGLAGVTQYF. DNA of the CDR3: TGTGCCAGCAGTTTTGGCCCTTCTGGACTAGCGGGGGTCACGCAGTATTTT.

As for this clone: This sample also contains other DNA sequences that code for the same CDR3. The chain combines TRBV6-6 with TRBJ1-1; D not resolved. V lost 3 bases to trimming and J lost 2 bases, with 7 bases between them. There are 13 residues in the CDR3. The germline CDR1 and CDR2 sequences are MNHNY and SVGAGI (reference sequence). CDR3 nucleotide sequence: TGTGCCAGCAGTTATTCGGTAAACACTGAAGCTTTCTTT. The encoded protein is CASSYSVNTEAFF.

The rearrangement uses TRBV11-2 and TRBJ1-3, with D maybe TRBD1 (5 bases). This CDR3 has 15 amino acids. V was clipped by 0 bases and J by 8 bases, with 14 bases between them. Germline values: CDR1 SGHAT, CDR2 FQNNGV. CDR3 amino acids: CASSLDLAGGDTIYF. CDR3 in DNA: TGTGCCAGCAGCTTAGATCTGGCCGGAGGGGACACCATATATTTT.

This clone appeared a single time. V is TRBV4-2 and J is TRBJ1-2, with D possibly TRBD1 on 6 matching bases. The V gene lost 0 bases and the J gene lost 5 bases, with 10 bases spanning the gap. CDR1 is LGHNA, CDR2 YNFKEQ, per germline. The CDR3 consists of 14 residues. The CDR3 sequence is CASSQEQGTYGYTF. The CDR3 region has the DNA TGTGCCAGCAGCCAAGAACAGGGTACTTATGGCTACACCTTC.

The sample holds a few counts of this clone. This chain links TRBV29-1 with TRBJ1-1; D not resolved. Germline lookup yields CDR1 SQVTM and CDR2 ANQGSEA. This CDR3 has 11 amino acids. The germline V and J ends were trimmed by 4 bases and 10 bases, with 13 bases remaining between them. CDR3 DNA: TGCAGCGTTGTGGGCCCAAGAGGAGCTTTCTTT. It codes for CSVVGPRGAFF.

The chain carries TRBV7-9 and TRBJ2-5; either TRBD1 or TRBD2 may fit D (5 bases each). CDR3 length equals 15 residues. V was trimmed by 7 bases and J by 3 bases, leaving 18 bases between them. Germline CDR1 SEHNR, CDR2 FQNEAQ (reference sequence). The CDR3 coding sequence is TGTGCCAGCACCCTTCACGGGACGGGCGAAGAGACCCAGTACTTC. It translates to CASTLHGTGEETQYF.

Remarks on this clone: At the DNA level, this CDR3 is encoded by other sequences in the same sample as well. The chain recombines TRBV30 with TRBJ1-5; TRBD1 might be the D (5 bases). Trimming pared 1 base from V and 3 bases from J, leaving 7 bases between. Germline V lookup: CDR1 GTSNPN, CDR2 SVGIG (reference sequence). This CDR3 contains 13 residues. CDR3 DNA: TGTGCCTGGAGTGGACAGATCAATCAGCCCCAGCATTTT. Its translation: CAWSGQINQPQHF.

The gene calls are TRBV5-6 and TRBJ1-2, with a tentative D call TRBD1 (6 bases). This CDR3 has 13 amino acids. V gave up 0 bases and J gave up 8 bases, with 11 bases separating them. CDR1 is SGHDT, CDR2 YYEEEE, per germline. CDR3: CASSLAGASGYTF. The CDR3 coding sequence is TGTGCCAGCAGCTTGGCGGGGGCTTCAGGCTACACCTTC.

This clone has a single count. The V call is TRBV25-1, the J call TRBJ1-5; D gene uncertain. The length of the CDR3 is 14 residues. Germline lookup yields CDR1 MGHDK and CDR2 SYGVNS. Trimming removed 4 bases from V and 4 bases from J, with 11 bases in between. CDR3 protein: CASSASSQNQPQHF. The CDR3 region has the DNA TGTGCCAGCAGTGCTAGCAGTCAGAATCAGCCCCAGCATTTT.

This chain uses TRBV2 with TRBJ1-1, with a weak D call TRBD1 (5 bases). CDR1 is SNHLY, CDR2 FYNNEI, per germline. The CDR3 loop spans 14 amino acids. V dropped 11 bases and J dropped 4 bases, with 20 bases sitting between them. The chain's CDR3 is CAGTVEGPATEAFF. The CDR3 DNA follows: TGTGCCGGCACTGTGGAGGGACCTGCCACTGAAGCTTTCTTT.